This T cell receptor (beta chain) was obtained from a study of T cells expressing NK-cell markers. As for the study in general: It was sorted CD3+CD56-NKG2C+, CD3+CD56+NKG2C- and CD3+CD56+NKG2C+ T cells that provided the TCR beta repertoires. One of eight sequenced donors was HCMV-seronegative; the other seven were seropositive.

Germline V CDR1 and CDR2: MDHEN, SYDVKM. There are 14 residues in the CDR3. TCRdb reprocessed the 5' RACE reads and keeps a single row for each CDR3 protein, giving no DNA. This repertoire comprises approximately 380,000 distinct CDR3 sequences; its ten largest clones make up roughly 5.2%. Remarks on this clonotype: Its antigen is unidentified.

Study-wide results and limits: Of the CD8+ T cell pool in more than 5 donors, roughly 1.0-8% was accounted for by dominant NKG2C+ clonotypes. These same clonotypes (in four donors) also led the CD3+CD56-NKG2C+ fraction.

The sequence was obtained from a man aged 18-69 years in good health. The chain joins TRBV28 to TRBJ1-1; TCRdb's D call of TRBD1 is untestable without DNA. The material sequenced was blood T cells: a sorted CD56 or NKG2C T cell subset, CD4+ or CD8+ T cells, or bulk PBMC T cells (not recorded which). The CDR3: CASTSGGLGTEAFF.